This TCR beta chain originates from a study of T cell responses to AZD1222 COVID-19 vaccine. This CDR3 region has 14 residues. V was cut by 6 bases and J by 1 base, with 12 bases left in between. Germline CDR1 is MDHEN and CDR2 is SYDVKM. Worth noting for this clone: The target antigen is unknown.

General study points: Increased Spike-specific TCR breadth and depth were observed after two AZD1222 doses. Among vaccine-associated CD4 TCRs, coverage spanned spike, with dominance at 160-218 and 743-854. Seropositive status at baseline applied to only 5 or 6 AZD1222 recipients. White British ancestry dominated among donors, who included more females, and clonal diversity was possibly underestimated.

Data came from immunoSEQ multiplex PCR; TCRdb stores just in-frame clones and leaves some out. This sample yields about 120,000 clones, of which around 87% are seen a single time; more than 10% belongs to the top ten. The chain joins TRBV28 to TRBJ2-5; the D is unclear. Sequenced material: peripheral blood, taken on day 0 of AZD1222 vaccination. The sequence was obtained from an adult in good health. In nucleotides, the CDR3 is TGTGCCAGCAGCGAATGGGCCGGCCAAGAGACCCAGTACTTC. Translated: CASSEWAGQETQYF. The variable domain in full, completed from reference TRBV28 and TRBJ2-5, reads DVKVTQSSRYLVKRTGEKVFLECVQDMDHENMFWYRQDPGLGLRLIYFSYDVKMKEKGDIPEGYSVSREKKERFSLILESASTNQTSMYLCASSEWAGQETQYFGPGTRLLVL.